A single sample gave rise to the 18 T cell receptor beta chains below, sequenced in a study of T-cell memory formation after mild COVID-19. TCRdb re-called the 5' RACE reads with MiXCR, one entry per CDR3 protein. The data hold 150,000 to 200,000 distinct CDR3 sequences, with around 21% observed a single time. The specimen was PBMCs or a T cell subset sorted from them (not recorded which). These receptors all stem from an adult woman who had mild COVID-19 (a few samples of this study predate the infection). Cell type and time point are not known.

The V gene is TRBV5-1, the J gene TRBJ1-6, with no clear D. Germline loops: CDR1 SGHRS, CDR2 YFSETQ. The CDR3 covers 13 residues. V was shortened by 0 bases and J by 9 bases, with 7 bases between the two germline ends. The CDR3 is CASSLEGISPLHF. The CDR3 DNA is TGCGCCAGCAGCTTGGAAGGGATTTCACCCCTCCACTTT.

This clonotype has more than one count but fewer than ten. The rearrangement joins TRBV7-3 to TRBJ2-1, with 10 nucleotides matching TRBD2. CDR3 length: 15 amino acids. Germline assignment: CDR1 SGHTA and CDR2 FQGTGA. V dropped 4 bases and J dropped 4; count of bases not matched to a gene: 4. CDR3 coding DNA: TGTGCCAGCAGCTCTGTAGCGGGAGGATACAATGAGCAGTTCTTC. Amino acids: CASSSVAGGYNEQFF.

This clonotype was recorded a few times. This chain connects TRBV9 to TRBJ2-7; 8 bases fit TRBD2. Germline CDR1 is SGDLS and CDR2 is YYNGEE. This CDR3 is built from 14 residues. Losses at the gene ends were 0 bases for V and 4 bases for J; bases not matched to a gene: 3. The CDR3 loop reads CASSVDSGAYEQYF. The CDR3 nucleotides read TGTGCCAGCAGCGTAGATAGCGGGGCGTACGAGCAGTACTTC.

This chain uses TRBV20-1 with TRBJ2-7, with 9 bases aligning to TRBD1. The CDR3 totals 14 residues. The V gene end was trimmed by 1 base and the J gene end by 2 bases; junction bases not matched to a gene: 3. The germline CDR1 and CDR2 sequences are DFQATT and SNEGSKA (reference sequence). This CDR3 is CSARADRGTYEQYF. The CDR3 nucleotides are TGCAGTGCTAGAGCCGACAGGGGGACCTACGAGCAGTACTTC.

This clonotype was picked up a small number of times. The chain combines TRBV27 with TRBJ2-7; D might be TRBD1 (6 bases). Trimming left V 7 bases short and J 5 bases short, with 18 bases between. Germline CDR1 is MNHEY and CDR2 is SMNVEV (reference sequence). This CDR3 is built from 14 residues. CDR3 in amino acids: CASKGIQGRDEQYF. The CDR3, as DNA: TGTGCCAGCAAGGGAATACAGGGTCGCGACGAGCAGTACTTC.

In this sample, this clonotype turned up a few times. As DNA, the CDR3 is TGTGCCAGTTCCTTTGGCGCGGGCACCGGGGAGCTGTTTTTT. Its translation is CASSFGAGTGELFF. V and J are TRBV19 and TRBJ2-2; tentative D call: TRBD2 (5 bases). V lost 8 bases, J lost 4 bases, and 14 bases lay in between. The germline gives CDR1 LNHDA, CDR2 SQIVND (reference sequence). The CDR3 totals 14 residues.

At least ten counts were recorded for this clonotype. Compared with germline, one end of the junction differs, possibly owing to a read error. The chain uses TRBV4-2 and TRBJ2-7; D possibly corresponds to TRBD2 (6 bases). Per the germline V gene, CDR1 is LGHNA and CDR2 is YNFKEQ. The CDR3 contains 12 residues. CDR3 coding DNA: TGCGCCAGCAGCCAGGAGGGGTACGAGCAGTACTTC. Its protein product is CASSQEGYEQYF.

This clonotype was seen only a few times. This sequence joins TRBV6-6 and TRBJ2-5; TRBD2 matches at 7 bases. Germline values: CDR1 MNHNY, CDR2 SVGAGI (reference sequence). This CDR3 comprises 13 residues. Trimming at V came to 2 bases and at J to 5 bases, leaving 2 bases not matched to a gene. CDR3 residues: CASSYGEGETQYF. The CDR3 DNA is TGTGCCAGCAGTTACGGGGAGGGTGAGACCCAGTACTTC.

This chain uses TRBV24-1 with TRBJ2-2; D remains ambiguous. V was trimmed by 3 bases and J by 7 bases, leaving 8 bases between them. The length of the CDR3 is 13 residues. The V gene's germline CDR1 is KGHDR and CDR2 SFDVKD. CDR3: CATSDSSGGELFF. CDR3 DNA: TGTGCCACCAGTGATAGCAGTGGCGGGGAGCTGTTTTTT.

The chain is built from TRBV12-5 and TRBJ2-2; D is undetermined. The CDR3 contains 12 residues. Germline CDR1 and CDR2: LGHNT and FRNRAP. Trimming pared 5 bases from V and 8 bases from J, leaving 9 bases between. The CDR3 protein is CASGPPIGELFF. Here the CDR3 DNA reads TGTGCTAGTGGTCCCCCAATTGGGGAGCTGTTTTTT. Using reference TRBV12-5 and TRBJ2-2 for the parts outside the CDR3, the full variable domain is DARVTQTPRHKVTEMGQEVTMRCQPILGHNTVFWYRQTMMQGLELLAYFRNRAPLDDSGMPKDRFSAEMPDATLATLKIQPSEPRDSAVYFCASGPPIGELFFGEGSRLTVL.

This clonotype was seen more than once but under ten times. This sequence joins TRBV11-3 and TRBJ2-1, with a weak D call TRBD2 (6 bases). Deletions cut 0 bases from V and 7 bases from J, with 16 bases between. CDR1 is SGHNT, CDR2 YENEEA, per germline. The length of the CDR3 is 16 residues. The CDR3 loop reads CASSLDLTLARNEQFF. CDR3 nucleotides: TGTGCCAGCAGCTTAGATCTTACCCTAGCGCGAAATGAGCAGTTCTTC. Complete variable domain (other parts from reference TRBV11-3 and TRBJ2-1): EAGVVQSPRYKIIEKKQPVAFWCNPISGHNTLYWYLQNLGQGPELLIRYENEEAVDDSQLPKDRFSAERLKGVDSTLKIQPAELGDSAVYLCASSLDLTLARNEQFFGPGTRLTVL.

This rearrangement joins TRBV4-1 to TRBJ2-1; no definite D call. Germline CDR1 MGHRA, CDR2 YSYEKL. V lost 0 bases and J 0 bases, leaving 9 bases between the germline ends. The CDR3 has 16 amino acids. This chain's CDR3 is CASSQDPTVSYNEQFF. CDR3 in DNA: TGCGCCAGCAGCCAAGATCCCACAGTCTCCTACAATGAGCAGTTCTTC.

This clonotype was counted only a few times. CDR3 sequence (DNA): TGCGCCAGCAGCTTCACCCGGGGGCTCACAGATACGCAGTATTTT. This encodes CASSFTRGLTDTQYF. J is TRBJ2-3 and V is TRBV5-1; D tentatively fits TRBD1 or TRBD2 (6 bases each). CDR1 and CDR2 from the germline V gene are SGHRS and YFSETQ. Trimming removed 2 bases from V and 2 bases from J, with 12 bases in between. CDR3 length equals 15 residues.

The chain is built from TRBV5-5 and TRBJ1-1; possible D gene TRBD1, 5 bases. The germline V gene has CDR1 SGHKS and CDR2 YYEKEE (reference sequence). This CDR3 is built from 16 residues. Trimming stripped 4 bases from V and 0 bases from J, with 16 bases between. For the CDR3, the DNA is TGTGCCAGCAGCCCGGGGATATGGGGCCTGAACACTGAAGCTTTCTTT. Translated, it gives CASSPGIWGLNTEAFF.

This rearrangement joins TRBV10-3 to TRBJ2-1; D possibly corresponds to TRBD2 (6 bases). The CDR3 length is 14 residues. Germline CDR1 reads ENHRY; CDR2 reads SYGVKD. The V and J ends lost 4 bases and 8 bases respectively, with 15 bases between them. This CDR3 reads CAISVGLALDEQFF. The CDR3 DNA follows: TGTGCCATCAGTGTTGGCCTAGCGTTGGATGAGCAGTTCTTC.

The chain joins TRBV12-3 or TRBV12-4 to TRBJ2-2, with a weak D call TRBD2 (5 bases). There are 16 residues in the CDR3. Trimming removed 3 bases at V and 3 bases at J, with 14 bases between. The CDR3 reads CASSFWSLGDTGELFF. In nucleotides, the CDR3 is TGTGCCAGCAGTTTTTGGAGTTTGGGAGACACCGGGGAGCTGTTTTTT.

The rearrangement uses TRBV6-1 and TRBJ1-1; D possibly corresponds to TRBD1 (5 bases). In germline, CDR1 is MNHNS, CDR2 SASEGT. This CDR3 region has 15 residues. The V end was cut by 0 bases, the J end by 5 bases, with 13 bases between. The CDR3 region is CASSEAPGAGTEAFF. As DNA, the CDR3 is TGTGCCAGCAGTGAAGCGCCCGGGGCTGGAACTGAAGCTTTCTTT.

This rearrangement joins TRBV7-2 to TRBJ2-7, with 8 bases matching TRBD2. The CDR3 is made up of 15 amino acids. Trimming removed 5 bases from V and 4 bases from J; junction bases left unmatched: 10. Germline-derived CDR1 and CDR2 are SGHTA and FQGNSA. The CDR3 spells CASSPGTRIVYEQYF. In DNA, the CDR3 is TGTGCCAGCAGCCCTGGGACTAGAATCGTATACGAGCAGTACTTC.